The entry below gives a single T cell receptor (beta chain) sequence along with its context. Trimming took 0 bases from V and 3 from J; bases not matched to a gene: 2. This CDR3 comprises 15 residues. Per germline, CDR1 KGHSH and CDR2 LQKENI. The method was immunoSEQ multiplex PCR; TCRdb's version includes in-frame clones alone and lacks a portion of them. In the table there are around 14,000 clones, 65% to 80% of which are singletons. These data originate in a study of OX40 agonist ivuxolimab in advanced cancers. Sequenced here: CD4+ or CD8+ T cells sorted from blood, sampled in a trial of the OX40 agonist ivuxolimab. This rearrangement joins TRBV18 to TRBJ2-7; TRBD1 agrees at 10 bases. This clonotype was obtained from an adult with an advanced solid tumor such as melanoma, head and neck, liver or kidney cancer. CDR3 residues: CASSPPGQGNYEQYF. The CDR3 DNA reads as TGTGCCAGCTCACCACCGGGACAGGGGAACTACGAGCAGTACTTC.